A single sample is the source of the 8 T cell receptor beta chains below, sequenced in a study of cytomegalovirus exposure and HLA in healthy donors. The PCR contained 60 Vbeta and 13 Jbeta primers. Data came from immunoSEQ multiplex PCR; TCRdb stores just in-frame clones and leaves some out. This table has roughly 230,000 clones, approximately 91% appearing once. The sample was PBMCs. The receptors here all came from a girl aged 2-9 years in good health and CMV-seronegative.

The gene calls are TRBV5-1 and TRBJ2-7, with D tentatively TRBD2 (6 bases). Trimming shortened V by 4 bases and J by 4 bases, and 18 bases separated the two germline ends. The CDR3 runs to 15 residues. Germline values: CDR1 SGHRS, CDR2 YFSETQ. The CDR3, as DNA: TGCGCCAGCAGCCCCGGGACTCACCCTTCATACGAGCAGTACTTC. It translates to CASSPGTHPSYEQYF. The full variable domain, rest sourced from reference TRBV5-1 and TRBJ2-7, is KAGVTQTPRYLIKTRGQQVTLSCSPISGHRSVSWYQQTPGQGLQFLFEYFSETQRNKGNFPGRFSGRQFSNSRSEMNVSTLELGDSALYLCASSPGTHPSYEQYFGPGTRLTVT.

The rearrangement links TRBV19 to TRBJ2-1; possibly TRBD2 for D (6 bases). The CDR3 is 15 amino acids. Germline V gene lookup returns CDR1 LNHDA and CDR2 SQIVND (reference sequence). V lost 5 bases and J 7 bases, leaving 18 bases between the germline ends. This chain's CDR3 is CASSQQNGRRNEQFF. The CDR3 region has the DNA TGTGCCAGTAGTCAGCAAAACGGGAGAAGGAATGAGCAGTTCTTC. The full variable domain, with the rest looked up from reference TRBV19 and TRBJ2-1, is DGGITQSPKYLFRKEGQNVTLSCEQNLNHDAMYWYRQDPGQGLRLIYYSQIVNDFQKGDIAEGYSVSREKKESFPLTVTSAQKNPTAFYLCASSQQNGRRNEQFFGPGTRLTVL.

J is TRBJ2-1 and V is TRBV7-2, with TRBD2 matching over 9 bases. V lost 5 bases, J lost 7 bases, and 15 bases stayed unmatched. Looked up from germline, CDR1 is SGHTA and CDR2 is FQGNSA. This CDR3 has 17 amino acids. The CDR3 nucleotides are TGTGCCAGCAGCCTCGGGCGCGGGGGGGCAAGATGGAATGAGCAGTTCTTC. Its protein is CASSLGRGGARWNEQFF. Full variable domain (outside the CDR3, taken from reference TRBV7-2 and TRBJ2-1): GAGVSQSPSNKVTEKGKDVELRCDPISGHTALYWYRQSLGQGLEFLIYFQGNSAPDKSGLPSDRFSAERTGGSVSTLTIQRTQQEDSAVYLCASSLGRGGARWNEQFFGPGTRLTVL.

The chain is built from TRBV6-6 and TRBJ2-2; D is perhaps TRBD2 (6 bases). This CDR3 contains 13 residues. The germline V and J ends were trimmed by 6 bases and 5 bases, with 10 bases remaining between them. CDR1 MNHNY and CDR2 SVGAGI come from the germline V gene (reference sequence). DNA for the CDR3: TGTGCCAGCAGCGGGAGTGGAACCGGGGAGCTGTTTTTT. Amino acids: CASSGSGTGELFF.

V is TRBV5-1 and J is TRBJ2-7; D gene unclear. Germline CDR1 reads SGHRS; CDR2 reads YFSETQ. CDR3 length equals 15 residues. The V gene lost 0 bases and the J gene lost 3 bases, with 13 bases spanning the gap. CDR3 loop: CASSLDQVKSYEQYF. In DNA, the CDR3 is TGCGCCAGCAGCTTGGACCAGGTAAAGAGCTACGAGCAGTACTTC.

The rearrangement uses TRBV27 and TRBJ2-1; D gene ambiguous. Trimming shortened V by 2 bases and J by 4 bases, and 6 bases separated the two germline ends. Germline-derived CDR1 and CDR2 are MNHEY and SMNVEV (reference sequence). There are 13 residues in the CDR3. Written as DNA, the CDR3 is TGTGCCAGCAGTTTAGGCCGATACAATGAGCAGTTCTTC. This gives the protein CASSLGRYNEQFF.

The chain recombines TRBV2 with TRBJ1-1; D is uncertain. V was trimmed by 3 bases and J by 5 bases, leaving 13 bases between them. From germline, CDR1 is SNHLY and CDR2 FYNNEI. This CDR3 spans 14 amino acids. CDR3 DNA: TGTGCCAGCAGTGATTGGATCGGGGTAACTGAAGCTTTCTTT. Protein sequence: CASSDWIGVTEAFF.

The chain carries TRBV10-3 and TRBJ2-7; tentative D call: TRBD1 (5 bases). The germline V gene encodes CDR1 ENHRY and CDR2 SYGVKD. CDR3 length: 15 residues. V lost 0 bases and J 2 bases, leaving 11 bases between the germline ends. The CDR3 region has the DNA TGTGCCATCAGTGAGTCTAAGGGGCATCCCTACGAGCAGTACTTC. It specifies CAISESKGHPYEQYF.